The source of this T cell receptor (beta chain) is a study of blood T cell repertoires in COVID-19. Study overall: Both acute and convalescent COVID-19 samples were obtained from the United States, Italy and Spain. PBMCs, B-cell-depleted T cells, or T cells were the source of the cDNA or gDNA that made up the material.

Clones were read by immunoSEQ multiplex PCR, and TCRdb kept only the in-frame ones, dropping some. This sample yields 190,000 or so clones, of which 81% are seen a single time; about 9% belongs to the top ten. The length of the CDR3 is 13 residues. The V gene's germline CDR1 is KGHSH and CDR2 LQKENI. V was shortened by 3 bases and J by 7 bases, with 13 bases between the two germline ends. Participant age was about 18 to 95 years, and participants resided in around 24 US areas. Two consecutive negative NP/OP PCR tests, clearance, or resolved symptoms defined Cohort 3 recovery. Specimen: PBMCs or T cells enriched from blood (not recorded which). The chain has TRBV18 and TRBJ2-7, with D tentatively TRBD1 (5 bases). This sequence originates from a man aged 35 to 55 who had recovered from COVID-19. CDR3 residues: CASSPDWTSEQYF. Here the CDR3 DNA reads TGTGCCAGCTCACCCGACTGGACATCGGAGCAGTACTTC.